This is a list of T cell receptor beta chains from one sample in a study of Tregs in tolerant kidney transplant recipients. Profiled with immunoSEQ multiplex PCR; TCRdb holds only in-frame clones, not every one. The data contain some 240,000 clones, 84% of them singletons. The sample was CD4+ T cells from blood. Source of these receptors: a human donor in good health. Both conserved end residues are part of each CDR3. A D gene is named only where the DNA matches it firmly. Expanded clones are given a class, and other clones once, few, many or no size at all.

cdr3_aa cdr3_nt clone_size j_call v_call d_call
CATSRATGTVKETQYF TGTGCCACCAGCAGAGCAACCGGGACAGTTAAAGAGACCCAGTACTTC NA TRBJ2-5 TRBV15 TRBD1
CASSFHGLAGERYEQYF TGTGCCAGCAGCTTCCACGGACTAGCGGGAGAAAGGTACGAGCAGTACTTC NA TRBJ2-7 TRBV7-8 TRBD2
CASSQALAGVRTQYF TGTGCCAGCAGCCAAGCACTAGCGGGAGTCCGGACCCAGTACTTC NA TRBJ2-5 TRBV14 TRBD2
CASSLDLTGNTEAFF TGTGCCAGCAGCTTAGACCTCACAGGGAACACTGAAGCTTTCTTT NA TRBJ1-1 TRBV5-4 NA
CASRLTGWGNEAFF TGTGCCAGCAGATTGACAGGGTGGGGGAATGAAGCTTTCTTT NA TRBJ1-1 TRBV6-6 TRBD1
CSVEVPASMNTEAFF TGCAGCGTTGAAGTCCCGGCCAGTATGAACACTGAAGCTTTCTTT NA TRBJ1-1 TRBV29-1 NA
CAWSGTGFGYTF TGTGCCTGGAGCGGGACAGGGTTTGGCTACACCTTC NA TRBJ1-2 TRBV30 TRBD1
CASSKPGPSDEQYF TGTGCCAGCAGCAAGCCGGGACCGAGCGACGAGCAGTACTTC NA TRBJ2-7 TRBV7-9 NA
CASSAGSGARETQYF TGTGCCAGCAGCGCCGGTTCAGGTGCGCGGGAGACCCAGTACTTC NA TRBJ2-5 TRBV7-9 NA
CASRGLARGSSYNEQFF TGTGCCAGCCGAGGACTAGCGAGAGGGAGCTCCTACAATGAGCAGTTCTTC NA TRBJ2-1 TRBV2 TRBD2
CASRAHSGNYEQYF TGTGCCAGCAGGGCCCATAGCGGGAACTACGAGCAGTACTTC NA TRBJ2-7 TRBV6-1 TRBD2
CASTSRSSGSGEQFF TGTGCCAGCACCTCTCGGTCTAGCGGGAGCGGTGAGCAGTTCTTC NA TRBJ2-1 TRBV2 TRBD2
CASSLQGGAGELFF TGTGCCAGCAGCTTACAGGGGGGAGCCGGGGAGCTGTTTTTT NA TRBJ2-2 TRBV5-4 TRBD1
CASREMGSGNTIYF TGTGCCAGTAGGGAGATGGGCTCTGGAAACACCATATATTTT NA TRBJ1-3 TRBV19 NA
CASSFGGRAENIQYF TGTGCCAGCAGCTTTGGCGGGAGGGCCGAAAACATTCAGTACTTC NA TRBJ2-4 TRBV5-4 TRBD2
CASSIPGQGMLVYEQYF TGTGCCAGCAGTATCCCGGGACAGGGAATGCTTGTCTACGAGCAGTACTTC NA TRBJ2-7 TRBV28 TRBD1
CASSRPGTDTQYF TGTGCCAGCAGTCGACCGGGGACAGATACGCAGTATTTT NA TRBJ2-3 TRBV6-5 NA
CAWMFRDRGTQYF TGTGCCTGGATGTTCAGGGACCGGGGGACCCAGTACTTC NA TRBJ2-5 TRBV30 NA
CASSPTDLRTAEAFF TGTGCCAGCAGCCCGACAGACCTCCGAACGGCTGAAGCTTTCTTT NA TRBJ1-1 TRBV4-2 NA
CASSFFGGLLDYEQYF TGCGCCAGCAGCTTCTTCGGGGGGCTCTTGGATTACGAGCAGTACTTC NA TRBJ2-7 TRBV5-1 NA
CASSQGGAGVGNEQFF TGTGCCAGCAGCCAAGGAGGAGCGGGAGTAGGCAATGAGCAGTTCTTC NA TRBJ2-1 TRBV4-2 TRBD2
CASSLVEGSAYEQYF TGTGCCAGCAGCTTAGTCGAGGGCAGCGCCTACGAGCAGTACTTC NA TRBJ2-7 TRBV11-2 NA
CASSLVLRHHEQFF TGTGCCAGCAGCTTAGTACTTAGGCACCATGAGCAGTTCTTC NA TRBJ2-1 TRBV7-2 NA
CASSLVGRSTEAFF TGCGCCAGCAGCTTGGTAGGCCGCTCCACTGAAGCTTTCTTT NA TRBJ1-1 TRBV5-1 NA
CASSVGTANSYEQYF TGTGCCAGCAGTGTAGGGACAGCGAACTCCTACGAGCAGTACTTC NA TRBJ2-7 TRBV6-1 TRBD1
CASSFLLAASSYNEQFF TGTGCCAGCAGCTTTTTGTTAGCGGCCTCATCCTACAATGAGCAGTTCTTC NA TRBJ2-1 TRBV7-9 NA
CATSGPGTPRVEQYF TGTGCCACCAGCGGACCCGGAACTCCCCGTGTCGAGCAGTACTTC once TRBJ2-7 TRBV15 NA
CASSVVGGGADTQYF TGTGCCAGCAGCGTAGTGGGTGGGGGGGCAGATACGCAGTATTTT NA TRBJ2-3 TRBV9 TRBD2
CASSTRQGAPGNTIYF TGTGCCAGCAGCACGAGACAGGGGGCTCCCGGAAACACCATATATTTT NA TRBJ1-3 TRBV5-4 TRBD1
CASSGFGLAGKGIYNEQFF TGTGCCAGTAGTGGGTTTGGACTAGCGGGGAAAGGGATATACAATGAGCAGTTCTTC NA TRBJ2-1 TRBV19 TRBD2
CASSRTMRGGTDTQYF TGCGCCAGCAGCCGAACTATGAGAGGGGGCACAGATACGCAGTATTTT NA TRBJ2-3 TRBV5-1 NA
CASSLVQGSYGYTF TGTGCCAGCAGCTTAGTACAGGGTAGCTATGGCTACACCTTC NA TRBJ1-2 TRBV11-2 NA
CASSESLGGDSGNTIYF TGTGCCAGCAGTGAATCACTGGGAGGTGATTCTGGAAACACCATATATTTT NA TRBJ1-3 TRBV2 NA
CASSQVEAGNTIYF TGTGCCAGCAGCCAAGTTGAGGCTGGAAACACCATATATTTT few TRBJ1-3 TRBV4-2 NA
CASSPPGQGSKAQYF TGTGCCAGCTCACCACCGGGACAGGGATCGAAGGCCCAGTACTTC few TRBJ2-5 TRBV18 TRBD1
CASSAGRGLDEQYF TGTGCCAGCAGTGCCGGCAGGGGGCTGGACGAGCAGTACTTC NA TRBJ2-7 TRBV6-1 TRBD1
CSVKGPSDEKLFF TGCAGCGTTAAAGGACCCTCGGATGAAAAACTGTTTTTT NA TRBJ1-4 TRBV29-1 NA
CASSDSFGTGVRTGELFF TGTGCCAGCAGTGACTCATTTGGGACAGGGGTGCGCACCGGGGAGCTGTTTTTT NA TRBJ2-2 TRBV6-4 TRBD1
CASSSGGRGSPLHF TGTGCCAGCAGCTCTGGAGGTCGGGGTTCACCCCTCCACTTT NA TRBJ1-6 TRBV13 NA